This T cell receptor beta chain appears in the sequencing data of a study of blood T cell repertoires in COVID-19. Study information: The study drew acute and convalescent COVID-19 samples from the United States, Italy and Spain. PBMCs, B-cell-depleted T cells, or T cells were the source of the cDNA or gDNA that made up the material.

This CDR3 contains 14 residues. Per the germline V gene, CDR1 is MDHEN and CDR2 is SYDVKM. Trimming took 8 bases from V and 7 from J, leaving 20 bases between them. In its sample, this clone was seen once. Per the study methods: Reference gene primer amplification in the assay estimated nucleated cell counts. Using immunoSEQ multiplex PCR, the repertoire was profiled, and TCRdb retains in-frame clones only, with some absent. D and trimming come from the DNA, and the V and J calls and clone size come from that table. This sample has 100,000 to 150,000 clones, with over 80% found just once. The J gene is TRBJ1-1, the V gene TRBV28; D may be TRBD1 (6 bases). The clonotype was recovered from a man aged 55 to 70 with acute or convalescent COVID-19. What was sequenced was peripheral blood. CDR3 amino acids: CASHPPGGRDEAFF. The CDR3 DNA reads TGTGCCAGCCACCCCCCCGGGGGGCGCGATGAAGCTTTCTTT.